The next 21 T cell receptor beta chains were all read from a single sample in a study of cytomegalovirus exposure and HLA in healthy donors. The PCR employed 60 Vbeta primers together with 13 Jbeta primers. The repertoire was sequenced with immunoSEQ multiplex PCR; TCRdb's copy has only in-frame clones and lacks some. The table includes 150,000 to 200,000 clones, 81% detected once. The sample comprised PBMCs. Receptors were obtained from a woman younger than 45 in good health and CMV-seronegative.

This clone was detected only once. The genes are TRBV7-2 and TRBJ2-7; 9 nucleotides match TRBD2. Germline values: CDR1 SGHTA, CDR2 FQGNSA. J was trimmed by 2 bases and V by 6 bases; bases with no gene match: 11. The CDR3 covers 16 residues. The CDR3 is CASRREASGAAYEQYF. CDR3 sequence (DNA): TGTGCCAGCAGAAGGGAGGCTAGCGGGGCAGCCTACGAGCAGTACTTC. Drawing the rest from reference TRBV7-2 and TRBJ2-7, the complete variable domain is GAGVSQSPSNKVTEKGKDVELRCDPISGHTALYWYRQSLGQGLEFLIYFQGNSAPDKSGLPSDRFSAERTGGSVSTLTIQRTQQEDSAVYLCASRREASGAAYEQYFGPGTRLTVT.

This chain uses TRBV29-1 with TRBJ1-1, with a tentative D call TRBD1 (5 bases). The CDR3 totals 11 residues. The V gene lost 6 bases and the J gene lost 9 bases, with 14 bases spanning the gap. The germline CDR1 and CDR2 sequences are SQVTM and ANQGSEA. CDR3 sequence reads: CSVTSGMKAFF. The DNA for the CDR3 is TGCAGCGTCACGTCAGGGATGAAAGCTTTCTTT.

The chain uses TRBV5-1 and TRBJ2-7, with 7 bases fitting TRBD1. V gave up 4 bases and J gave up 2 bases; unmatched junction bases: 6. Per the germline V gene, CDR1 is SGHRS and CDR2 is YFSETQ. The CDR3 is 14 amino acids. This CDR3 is CASSPTGTAYEQYF. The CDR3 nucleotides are TGCGCCAGCAGCCCAACCGGGACAGCCTACGAGCAGTACTTC.

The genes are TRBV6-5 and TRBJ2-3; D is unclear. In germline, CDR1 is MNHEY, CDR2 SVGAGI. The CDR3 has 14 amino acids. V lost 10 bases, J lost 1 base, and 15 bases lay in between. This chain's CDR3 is CATAIRTGTDTQYF. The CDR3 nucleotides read TGTGCCACCGCAATCCGCACAGGCACAGATACGCAGTATTTT.

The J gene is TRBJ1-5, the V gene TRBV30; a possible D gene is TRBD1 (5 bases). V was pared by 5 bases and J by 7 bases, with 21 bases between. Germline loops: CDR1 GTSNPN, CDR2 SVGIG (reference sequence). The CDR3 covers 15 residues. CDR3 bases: TGTGCCTGGGACCGGCGTGGGTTGGGGCAACAGCCCCAGCATTTT. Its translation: CAWDRRGLGQQPQHF.

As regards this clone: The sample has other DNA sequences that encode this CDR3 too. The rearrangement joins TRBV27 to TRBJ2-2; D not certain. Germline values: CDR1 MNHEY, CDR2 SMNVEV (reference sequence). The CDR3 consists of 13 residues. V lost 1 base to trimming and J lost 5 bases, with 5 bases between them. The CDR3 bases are TGTGCCAGCAGTTTATGGCCAACCGGGGAGCTGTTTTTT. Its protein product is CASSLWPTGELFF.

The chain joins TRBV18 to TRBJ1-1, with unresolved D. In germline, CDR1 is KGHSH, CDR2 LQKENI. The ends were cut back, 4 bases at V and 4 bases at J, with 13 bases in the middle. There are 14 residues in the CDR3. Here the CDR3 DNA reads TGTGCCAGCTCACGGGCAACCGGGAGCACTGAAGCTTTCTTT. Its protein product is CASSRATGSTEAFF.

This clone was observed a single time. CDR3 in amino acids: CASSPHRDTQYF. The CDR3 nucleotides read TGTGCCAGCAGCCCGCACAGAGATACGCAGTATTTT. This chain links TRBV7-9 with TRBJ2-3; the D is unclear. The CDR3 consists of 12 residues. Trimming stripped 5 bases from V and 5 bases from J, with 8 bases between. Germline V gene lookup returns CDR1 SEHNR and CDR2 FQNEAQ (reference sequence).

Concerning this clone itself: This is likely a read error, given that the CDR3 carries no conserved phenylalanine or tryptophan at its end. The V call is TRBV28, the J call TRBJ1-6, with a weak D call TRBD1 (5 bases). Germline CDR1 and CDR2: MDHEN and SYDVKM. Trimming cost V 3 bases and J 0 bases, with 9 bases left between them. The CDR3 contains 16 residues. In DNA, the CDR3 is TGTGCCAGCAGTTTCGTTGGGGGCTCCTATAATTCACCCCTCCACCTT. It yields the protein CASSFVGGSYNSPLHL.

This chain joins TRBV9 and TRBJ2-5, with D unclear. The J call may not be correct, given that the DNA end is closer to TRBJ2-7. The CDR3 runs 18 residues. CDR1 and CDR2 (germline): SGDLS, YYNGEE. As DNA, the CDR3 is TGTGCCAGCAGCGTAGCTCCCGACGGTGGGCTGAGCTCCTACGAGCAGTACTTC. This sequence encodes CASSVAPDGGLSSYEQYF.

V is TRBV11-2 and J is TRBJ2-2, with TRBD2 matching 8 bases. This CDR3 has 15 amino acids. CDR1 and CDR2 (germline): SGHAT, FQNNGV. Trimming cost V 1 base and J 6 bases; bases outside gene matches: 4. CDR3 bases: TGTGCCAGCAGCTTAGTTGCGGGGGGTGCCGGGGAGCTGTTTTTT. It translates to CASSLVAGGAGELFF.

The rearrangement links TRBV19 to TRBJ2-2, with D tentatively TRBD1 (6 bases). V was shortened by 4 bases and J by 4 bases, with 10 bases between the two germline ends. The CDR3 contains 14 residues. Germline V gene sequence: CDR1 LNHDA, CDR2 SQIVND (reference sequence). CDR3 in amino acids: CASSRTGTTGELFF. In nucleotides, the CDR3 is TGTGCCAGTAGTAGAACAGGGACCACCGGGGAGCTGTTTTTT.

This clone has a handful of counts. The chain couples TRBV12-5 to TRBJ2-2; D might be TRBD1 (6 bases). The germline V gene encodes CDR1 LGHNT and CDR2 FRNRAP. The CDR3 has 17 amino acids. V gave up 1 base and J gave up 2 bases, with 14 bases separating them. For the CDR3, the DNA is TGTGCTAGTGGTTTGGGGGCGAACAGGGATAACACCGGGGAGCTGTTTTTT. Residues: CASGLGANRDNTGELFF.

As DNA, the CDR3 is TGTGCCAGCAGTGAAACCTGGCTCTTCCTCTACAATGAGCAGTTCTTC. Its protein is CASSETWLFLYNEQFF. This chain joins TRBV6-1 and TRBJ2-1; no firm D call. V was pared by 2 bases and J by 3 bases, with 14 bases between. The CDR3 runs to 16 residues. Germline CDR1 and CDR2: MNHNS and SASEGT.

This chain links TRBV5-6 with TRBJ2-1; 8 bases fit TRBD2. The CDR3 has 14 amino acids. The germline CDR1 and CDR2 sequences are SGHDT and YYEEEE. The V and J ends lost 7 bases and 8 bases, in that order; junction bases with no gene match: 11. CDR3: CASRRAGGIHEQFF. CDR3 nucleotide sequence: TGTGCCAGCCGCCGGGCGGGGGGCATCCATGAGCAGTTCTTC.

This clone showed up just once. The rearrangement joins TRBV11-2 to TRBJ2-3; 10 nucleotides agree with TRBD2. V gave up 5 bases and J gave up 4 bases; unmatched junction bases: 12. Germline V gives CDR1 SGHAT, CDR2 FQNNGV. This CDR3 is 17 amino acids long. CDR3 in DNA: TGTGCCAGCAGCAGGGGCCTAGCGGGAGTTCCGCCAGATACGCAGTATTTT. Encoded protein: CASSRGLAGVPPDTQYF.

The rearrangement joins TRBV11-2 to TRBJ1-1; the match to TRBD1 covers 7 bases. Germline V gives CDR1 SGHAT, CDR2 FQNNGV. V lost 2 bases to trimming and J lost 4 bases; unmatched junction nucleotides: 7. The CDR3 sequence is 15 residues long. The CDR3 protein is CASSLFGAGGTEAFF. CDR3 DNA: TGTGCCAGCAGCTTATTCGGGGCAGGGGGCACTGAAGCTTTCTTT.

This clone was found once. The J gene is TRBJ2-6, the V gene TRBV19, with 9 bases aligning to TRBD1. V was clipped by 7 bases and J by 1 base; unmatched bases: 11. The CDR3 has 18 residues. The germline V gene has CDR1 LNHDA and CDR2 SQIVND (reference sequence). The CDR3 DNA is TGTGCCAGTATCCCGACAGGGGGTTCCCCTTCTGGGGCCAACGTCCTGACTTTC. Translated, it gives CASIPTGGSPSGANVLTF. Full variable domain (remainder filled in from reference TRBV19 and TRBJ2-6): DGGITQSPKYLFRKEGQNVTLSCEQNLNHDAMYWYRQDPGQGLRLIYYSQIVNDFQKGDIAEGYSVSREKKESFPLTVTSAQKNPTAFYLCASIPTGGSPSGANVLTFGAGSRLTVL.

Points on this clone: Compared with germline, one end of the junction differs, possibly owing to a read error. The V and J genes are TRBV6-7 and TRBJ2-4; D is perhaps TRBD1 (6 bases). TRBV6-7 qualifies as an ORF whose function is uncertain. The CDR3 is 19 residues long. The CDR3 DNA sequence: TGTGCCAGCAGGGCAAATCGGGACATCGGCGAGGAAGCCAAAAACAGTCAGTACTTC. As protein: CASRANRDIGEEAKNSQYF.

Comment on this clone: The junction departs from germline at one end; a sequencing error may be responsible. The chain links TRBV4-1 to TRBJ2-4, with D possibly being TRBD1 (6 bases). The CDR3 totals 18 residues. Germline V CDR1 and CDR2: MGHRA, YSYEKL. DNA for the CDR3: TGCGCCAGCAGCCAAAGGCCGGACAGAATTCTAGCCAAAAACAGTCAGTACTTC. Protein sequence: CASSQRPDRILAKNSQYF.

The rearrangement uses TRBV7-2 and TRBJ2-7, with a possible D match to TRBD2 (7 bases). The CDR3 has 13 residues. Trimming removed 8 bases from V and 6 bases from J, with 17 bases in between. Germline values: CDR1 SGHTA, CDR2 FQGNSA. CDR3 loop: CASQVGGAGEQYF. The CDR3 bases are TGTGCCAGCCAAGTAGGGGGGGCGGGCGAGCAGTACTTC.